These 7 T cell receptor beta chains were all obtained from the same sample, sequenced in a study of T cell repertoires in ileal Crohn's disease. Assay used: immunoSEQ multiplex PCR; TCRdb lists only in-frame clones, some missing. The sample consists of about 15,000 clones, around two thirds of them appearing once. Sequencing was done on a sample of ileal tissue. All receptors derive from an adult with Crohn's disease.

This chain uses TRBV5-8 with TRBJ1-5; D is ambiguous. In germline, CDR1 is SGHTS, CDR2 YDEGEE. V lost 5 bases, J lost 9 bases, and 15 bases lay in between. The CDR3 is 13 residues long. In nucleotides, the CDR3 is TGTGCCAGCAGGAAGCGGCAGGATGGGCCCCAGCATTTT. As protein: CASRKRQDGPQHF.

V and J are TRBV2 and TRBJ2-5; 9 bases align to TRBD2. Germline CDR1 SNHLY, CDR2 FYNNEI. This CDR3 comprises 12 residues. V trimming: 11 bases; J trimming: 11 bases; junction bases outside the gene matches: 12. As DNA, the CDR3 is TGTGCCGGTATAGCGGGAGTTAAAGAGCAGTACTTC. Translating it yields CAGIAGVKEQYF.

The gene calls are TRBV15 and TRBJ1-5, with a tentative D call TRBD1 (6 bases). The V gene lost 4 bases and the J gene lost 0 bases, with 13 bases spanning the gap. The CDR3 consists of 16 residues. CDR1 is LNHNV and CDR2 is YYDKDF in the germline V gene (reference sequence). CDR3 protein: CATSKTDRYSNQPQHF. In DNA, the CDR3 is TGTGCCACCAGCAAGACTGACAGGTATAGCAATCAGCCCCAGCATTTT.

This clone was found once. The gene calls are TRBV2 and TRBJ2-4; D remains unclear. The V and J ends lost 7 bases and 3 bases respectively, with 10 bases between them. Germline CDR1 and CDR2: SNHLY and FYNNEI. This CDR3 contains 13 residues. CDR3 nucleotides: TGTGCCAGCAATATGGTCGGCAAAAACATTCAGTACTTC. This sequence encodes CASNMVGKNIQYF.

The V call is TRBV7-9, the J call TRBJ1-5; no firm D call. CDR1 SEHNR and CDR2 FQNEAQ come from the germline V gene (reference sequence). The V and J ends lost 1 base and 7 bases respectively, with 11 bases between them. CDR3 length: 14 residues. The CDR3 protein is CASSLGNAGQPQHF. CDR3 in DNA: TGTGCCAGCAGCTTAGGAAATGCGGGCCAGCCCCAGCATTTT.

This clone was counted a few times. V gene TRBV9 combines with J gene TRBJ2-2; 10 nucleotides line up with TRBD2. Germline V CDR1 and CDR2: SGDLS, YYNGEE. The CDR3 sequence is 17 residues long. V was clipped by 4 bases and J by 6 bases; unmatched bases: 12. The CDR3, as DNA: TGTGCCAGCAGCTCCCGTACTAGCGGGGATATCCCCGGGGAGCTGTTTTTT. Its protein product is CASSSRTSGDIPGELFF.

The V call is TRBV13, the J call TRBJ2-1, with a tentative D call TRBD2 (5 bases). Germline V CDR1 and CDR2: PRHDT, FYEKMQ (reference sequence). The CDR3 is 15 amino acids. Trimming left V 3 bases short and J 4 bases short, with 13 bases between. CDR3 protein: CASSFRGGFYNEQFF. The CDR3 nucleotides are TGTGCCAGCAGCTTCCGAGGAGGATTTTACAATGAGCAGTTCTTC.